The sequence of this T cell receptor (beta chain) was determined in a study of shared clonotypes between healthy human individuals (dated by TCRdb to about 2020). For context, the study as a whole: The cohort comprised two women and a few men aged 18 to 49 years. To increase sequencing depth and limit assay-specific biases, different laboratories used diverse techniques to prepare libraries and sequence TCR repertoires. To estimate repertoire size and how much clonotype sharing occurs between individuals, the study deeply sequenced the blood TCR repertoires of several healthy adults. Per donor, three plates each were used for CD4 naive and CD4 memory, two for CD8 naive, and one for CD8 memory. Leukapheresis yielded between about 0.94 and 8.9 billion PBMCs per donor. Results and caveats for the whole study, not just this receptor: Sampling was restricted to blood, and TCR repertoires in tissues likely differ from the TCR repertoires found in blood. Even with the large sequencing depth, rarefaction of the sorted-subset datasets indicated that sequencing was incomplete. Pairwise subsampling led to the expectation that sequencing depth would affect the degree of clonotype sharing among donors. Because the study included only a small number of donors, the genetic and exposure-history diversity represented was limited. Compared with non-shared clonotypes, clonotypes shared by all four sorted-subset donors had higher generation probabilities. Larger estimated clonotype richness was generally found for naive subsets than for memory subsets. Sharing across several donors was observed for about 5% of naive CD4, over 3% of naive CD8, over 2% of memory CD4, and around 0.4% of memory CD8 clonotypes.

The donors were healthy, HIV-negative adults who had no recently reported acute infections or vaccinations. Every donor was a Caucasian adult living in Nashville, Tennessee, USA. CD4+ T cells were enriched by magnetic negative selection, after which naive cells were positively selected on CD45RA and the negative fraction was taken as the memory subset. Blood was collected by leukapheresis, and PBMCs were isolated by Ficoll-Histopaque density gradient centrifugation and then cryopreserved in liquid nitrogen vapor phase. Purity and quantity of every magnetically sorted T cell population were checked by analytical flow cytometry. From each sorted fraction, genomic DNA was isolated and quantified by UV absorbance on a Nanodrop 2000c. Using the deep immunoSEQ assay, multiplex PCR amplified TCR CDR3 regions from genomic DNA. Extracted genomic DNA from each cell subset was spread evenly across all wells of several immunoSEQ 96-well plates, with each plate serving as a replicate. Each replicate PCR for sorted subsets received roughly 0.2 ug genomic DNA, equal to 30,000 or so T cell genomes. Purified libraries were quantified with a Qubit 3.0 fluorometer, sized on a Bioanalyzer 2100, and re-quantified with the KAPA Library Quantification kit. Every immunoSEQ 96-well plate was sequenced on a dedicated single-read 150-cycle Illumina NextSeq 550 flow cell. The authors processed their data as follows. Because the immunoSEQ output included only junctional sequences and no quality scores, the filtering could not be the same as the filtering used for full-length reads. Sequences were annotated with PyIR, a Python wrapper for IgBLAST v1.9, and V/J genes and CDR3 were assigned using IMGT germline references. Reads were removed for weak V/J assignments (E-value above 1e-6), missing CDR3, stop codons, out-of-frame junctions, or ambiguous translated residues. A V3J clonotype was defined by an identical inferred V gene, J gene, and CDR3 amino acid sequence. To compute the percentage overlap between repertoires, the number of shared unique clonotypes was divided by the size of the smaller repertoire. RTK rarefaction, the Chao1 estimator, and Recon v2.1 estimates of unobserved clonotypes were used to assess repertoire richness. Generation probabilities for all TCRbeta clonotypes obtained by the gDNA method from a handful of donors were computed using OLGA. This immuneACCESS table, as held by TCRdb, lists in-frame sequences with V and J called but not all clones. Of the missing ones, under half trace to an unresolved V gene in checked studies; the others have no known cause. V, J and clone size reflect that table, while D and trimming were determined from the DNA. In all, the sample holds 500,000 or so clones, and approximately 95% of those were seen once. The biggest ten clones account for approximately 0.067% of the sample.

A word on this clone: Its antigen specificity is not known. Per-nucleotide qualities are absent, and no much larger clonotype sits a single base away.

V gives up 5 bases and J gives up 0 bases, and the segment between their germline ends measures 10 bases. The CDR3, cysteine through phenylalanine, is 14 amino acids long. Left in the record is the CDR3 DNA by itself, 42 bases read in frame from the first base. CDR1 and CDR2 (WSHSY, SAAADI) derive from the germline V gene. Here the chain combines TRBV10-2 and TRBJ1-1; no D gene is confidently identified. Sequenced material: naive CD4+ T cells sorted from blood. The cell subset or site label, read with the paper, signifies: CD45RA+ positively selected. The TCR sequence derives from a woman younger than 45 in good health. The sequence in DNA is TGCGCCAGCAGTCACGTAAATATGAACACTGAAGCTTTCTTT. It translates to CASSHVNMNTEAFF.